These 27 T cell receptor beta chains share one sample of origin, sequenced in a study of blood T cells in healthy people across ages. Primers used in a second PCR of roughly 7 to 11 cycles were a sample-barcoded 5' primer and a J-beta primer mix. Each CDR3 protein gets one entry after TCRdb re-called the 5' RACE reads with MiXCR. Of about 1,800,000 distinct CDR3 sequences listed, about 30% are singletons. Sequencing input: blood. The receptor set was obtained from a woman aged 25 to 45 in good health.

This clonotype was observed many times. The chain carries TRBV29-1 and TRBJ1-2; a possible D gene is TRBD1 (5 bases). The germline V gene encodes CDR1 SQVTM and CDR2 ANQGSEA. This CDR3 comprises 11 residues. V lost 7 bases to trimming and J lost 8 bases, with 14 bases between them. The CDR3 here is CSAGPAAGYTF. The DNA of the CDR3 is TGCAGCGCGGGGCCCGCGGCCGGCTACACCTTC.

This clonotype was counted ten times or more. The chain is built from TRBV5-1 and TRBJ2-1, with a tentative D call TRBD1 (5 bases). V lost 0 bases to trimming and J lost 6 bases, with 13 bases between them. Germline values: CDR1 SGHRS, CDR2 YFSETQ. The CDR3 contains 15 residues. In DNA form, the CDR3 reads TGCGCCAGCAGCTTGGGCAGGGCATCGGGCAATGAGCAGTTCTTC. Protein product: CASSLGRASGNEQFF.

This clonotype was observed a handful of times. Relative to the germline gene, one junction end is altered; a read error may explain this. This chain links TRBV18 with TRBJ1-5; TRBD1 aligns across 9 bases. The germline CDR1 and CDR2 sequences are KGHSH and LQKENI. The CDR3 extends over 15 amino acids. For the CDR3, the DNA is TGTGCCAGCTCCCAAGGACAGGGGAGCAATCGGCCCCAGCATTTT. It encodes CASSQGQGSNRPQHF.

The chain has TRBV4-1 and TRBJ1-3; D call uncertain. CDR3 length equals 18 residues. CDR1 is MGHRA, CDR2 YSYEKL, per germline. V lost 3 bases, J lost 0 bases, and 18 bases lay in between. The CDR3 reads CASSQSTSDTFSGNTIYF. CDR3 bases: TGCGCCAGCAGCCAGAGTACCAGTGACACATTCTCTGGAAACACCATATATTTT.

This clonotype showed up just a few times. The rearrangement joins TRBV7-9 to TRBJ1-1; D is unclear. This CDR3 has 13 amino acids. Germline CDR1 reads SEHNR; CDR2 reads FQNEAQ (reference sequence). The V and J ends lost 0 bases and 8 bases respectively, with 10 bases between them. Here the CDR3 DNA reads TGTGCCAGCAGCTTAGCCCAAAGCCTCGAAGCTTTCTTT. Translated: CASSLAQSLEAFF.

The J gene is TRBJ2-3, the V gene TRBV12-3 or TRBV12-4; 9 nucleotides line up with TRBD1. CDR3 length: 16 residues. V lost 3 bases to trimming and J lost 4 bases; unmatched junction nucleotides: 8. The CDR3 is CASSFARTGVADTQYF. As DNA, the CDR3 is TGTGCCAGCAGTTTTGCTAGGACAGGGGTTGCAGATACGCAGTATTTT.

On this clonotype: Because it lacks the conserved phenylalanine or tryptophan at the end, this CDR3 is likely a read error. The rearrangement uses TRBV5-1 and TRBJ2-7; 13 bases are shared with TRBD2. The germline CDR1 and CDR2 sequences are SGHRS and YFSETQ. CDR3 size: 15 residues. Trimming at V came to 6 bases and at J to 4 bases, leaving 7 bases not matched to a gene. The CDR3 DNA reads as TGCGCCAGCACAAAGGGACTAGCGGGGCCTTACGAGCAGTACATC. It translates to CASTKGLAGPYEQYI.

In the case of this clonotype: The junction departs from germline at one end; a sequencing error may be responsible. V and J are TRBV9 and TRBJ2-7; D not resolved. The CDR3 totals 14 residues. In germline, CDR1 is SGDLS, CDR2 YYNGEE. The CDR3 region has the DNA TGTGTCAGCAGCGTAGCAGGTTCCTCCTACGAGCAGTACTTC. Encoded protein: CVSSVAGSSYEQYF.

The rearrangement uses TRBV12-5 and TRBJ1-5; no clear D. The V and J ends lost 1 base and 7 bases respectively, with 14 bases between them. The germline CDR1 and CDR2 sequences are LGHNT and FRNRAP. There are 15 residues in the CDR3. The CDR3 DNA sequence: TGTGCTAGTGGTTTGGCCTACAGCTTGGAGCAGCCCCAGCATTTT. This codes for CASGLAYSLEQPQHF.

The CDR3 region has the DNA TGCAGTGCTGGGTTCGGGGCAGGGCGGGAGCAGTACTTC. Translation gives CSAGFGAGREQYF. This chain joins TRBV20-1 and TRBJ2-7, with D perhaps being TRBD1 or TRBD2 (5 bases each). V was trimmed by 5 bases and J by 7 bases, leaving 18 bases between them. The CDR3 runs 13 residues. Germline CDR1 is DFQATT and CDR2 is SNEGSKA (reference sequence).

CDR3 amino acids: CASSEQGYHEQFF. The CDR3 DNA reads as TGTGCCAGCAGTGAGCAGGGGTACCATGAGCAGTTCTTC. V gene TRBV2 combines with J gene TRBJ2-1; TRBD1 might be the D (6 bases). The germline gives CDR1 SNHLY, CDR2 FYNNEI. The CDR3 spans 13 residues. V was clipped by 3 bases and J by 8 bases, with 11 bases between them.

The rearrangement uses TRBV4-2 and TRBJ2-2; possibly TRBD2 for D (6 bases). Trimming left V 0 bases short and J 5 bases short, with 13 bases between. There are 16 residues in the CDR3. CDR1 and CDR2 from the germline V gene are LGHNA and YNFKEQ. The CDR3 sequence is CASSQERGGRTGELFF. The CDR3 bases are TGTGCCAGCAGCCAAGAAAGGGGAGGACGGACCGGGGAGCTGTTTTTT.

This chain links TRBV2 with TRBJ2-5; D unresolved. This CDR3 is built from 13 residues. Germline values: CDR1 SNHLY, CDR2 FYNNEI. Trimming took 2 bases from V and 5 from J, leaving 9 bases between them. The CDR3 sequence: CASSEPLLETQYF. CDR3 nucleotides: TGTGCCAGCAGTGAACCCTTACTTGAGACCCAGTACTTC.

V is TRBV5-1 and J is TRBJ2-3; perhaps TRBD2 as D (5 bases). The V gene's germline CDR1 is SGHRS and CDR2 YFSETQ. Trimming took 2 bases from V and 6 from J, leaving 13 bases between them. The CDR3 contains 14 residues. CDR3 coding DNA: TGCGCCAGCAGCTTCGGGGTAGCTTCCGATACGCAGTATTTT. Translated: CASSFGVASDTQYF.

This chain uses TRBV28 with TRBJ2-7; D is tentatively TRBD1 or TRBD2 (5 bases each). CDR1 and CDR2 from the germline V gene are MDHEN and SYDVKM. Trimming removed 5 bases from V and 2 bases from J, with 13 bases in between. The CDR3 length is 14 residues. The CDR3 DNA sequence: TGTGCCAGCAGTCTTTGGGACGCAACCTACGAGCAGTACTTC. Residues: CASSLWDATYEQYF.

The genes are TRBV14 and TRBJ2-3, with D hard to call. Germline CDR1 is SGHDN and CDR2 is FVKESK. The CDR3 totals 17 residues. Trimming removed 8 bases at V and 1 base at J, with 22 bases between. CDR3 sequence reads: CASGPHLLGPGTDTQYF. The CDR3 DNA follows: TGTGCCAGCGGCCCACACCTCCTCGGCCCCGGCACAGATACGCAGTATTTT.

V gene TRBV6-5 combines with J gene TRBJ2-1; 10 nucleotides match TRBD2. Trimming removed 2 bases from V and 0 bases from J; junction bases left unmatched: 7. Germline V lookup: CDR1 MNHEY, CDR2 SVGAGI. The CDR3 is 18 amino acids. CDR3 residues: CASSYRASGGLSYNEQFF. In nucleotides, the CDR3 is TGTGCCAGCAGTTACAGGGCTAGCGGGGGCCTCTCCTACAATGAGCAGTTCTTC.

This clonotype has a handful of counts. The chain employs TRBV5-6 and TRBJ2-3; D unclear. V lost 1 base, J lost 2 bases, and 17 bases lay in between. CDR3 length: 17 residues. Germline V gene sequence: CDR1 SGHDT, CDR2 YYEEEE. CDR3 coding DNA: TGTGCCAGCAGCTTGTTCGTGACCCTAACTAACACAGATACGCAGTATTTT. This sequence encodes CASSLFVTLTNTDTQYF. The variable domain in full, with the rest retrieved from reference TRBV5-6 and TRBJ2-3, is DAGVTQSPTHLIKTRGQQVTLRCSPKSGHDTVSWYQQALGQGPQFIFQYYEEEERQRGNFPDRFSGHQFPNYSSELNVNALLLGDSALYLCASSLFVTLTNTDTQYFGPGTRLTVL.

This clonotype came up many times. The CDR3 DNA follows: TGTGCCAGCAGTTACTCGAGTGGGAATCAGCCCCAGCATTTT. Its protein product is CASSYSSGNQPQHF. The chain is built from TRBV6-5 and TRBJ1-5; D gene ambiguous. The V gene lost 0 bases and the J gene lost 4 bases, with 7 bases spanning the gap. Germline CDR1 is MNHEY and CDR2 is SVGAGI. The CDR3 extends over 14 amino acids.

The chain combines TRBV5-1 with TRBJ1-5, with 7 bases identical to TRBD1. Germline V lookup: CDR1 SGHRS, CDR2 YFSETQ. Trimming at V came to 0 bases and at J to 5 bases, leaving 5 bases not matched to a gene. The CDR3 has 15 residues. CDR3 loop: CASSLAGQEYQPQHF. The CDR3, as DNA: TGCGCCAGCAGCTTGGCCGGACAGGAGTATCAGCCCCAGCATTTT.

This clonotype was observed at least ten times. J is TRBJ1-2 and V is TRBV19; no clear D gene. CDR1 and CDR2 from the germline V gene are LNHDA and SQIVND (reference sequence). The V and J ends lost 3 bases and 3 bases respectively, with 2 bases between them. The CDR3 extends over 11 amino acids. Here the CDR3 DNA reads TGTGCCAGTAGTATTTACTATGGCTACACCTTC. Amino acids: CASSIYYGYTF.

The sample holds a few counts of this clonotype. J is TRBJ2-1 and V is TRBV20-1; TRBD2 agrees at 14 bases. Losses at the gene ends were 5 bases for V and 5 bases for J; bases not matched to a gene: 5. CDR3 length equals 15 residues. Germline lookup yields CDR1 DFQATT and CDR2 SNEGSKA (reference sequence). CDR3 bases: TGCAGTGCTCAATGGACTAGCGGGAGGAACAATGAGCAGTTCTTC. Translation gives CSAQWTSGRNNEQFF.

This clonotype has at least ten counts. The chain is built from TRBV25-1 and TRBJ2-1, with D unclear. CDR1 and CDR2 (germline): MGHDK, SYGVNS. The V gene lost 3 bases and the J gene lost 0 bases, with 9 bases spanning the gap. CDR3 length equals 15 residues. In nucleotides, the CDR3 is TGTGCCAGCAGTGACGCGGACCACTCCTACAATGAGCAGTTCTTC. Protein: CASSDADHSYNEQFF.

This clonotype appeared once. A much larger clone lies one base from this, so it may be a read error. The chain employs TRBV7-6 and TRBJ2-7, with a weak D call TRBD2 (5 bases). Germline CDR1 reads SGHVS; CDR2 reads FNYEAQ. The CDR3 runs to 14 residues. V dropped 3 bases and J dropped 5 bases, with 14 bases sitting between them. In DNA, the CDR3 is TGTGCCAGCAGCTTGGATAGCCCCGGGAACGAGCAGTACTTC. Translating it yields CASSLDSPGNEQYF.

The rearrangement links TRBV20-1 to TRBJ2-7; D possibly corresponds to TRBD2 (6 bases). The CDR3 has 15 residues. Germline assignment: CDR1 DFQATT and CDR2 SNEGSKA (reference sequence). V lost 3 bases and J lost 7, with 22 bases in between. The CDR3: CSASWGGTSTGEQYF. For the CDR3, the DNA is TGCAGTGCTAGCTGGGGCGGGACTTCCACCGGAGAGCAGTACTTC.

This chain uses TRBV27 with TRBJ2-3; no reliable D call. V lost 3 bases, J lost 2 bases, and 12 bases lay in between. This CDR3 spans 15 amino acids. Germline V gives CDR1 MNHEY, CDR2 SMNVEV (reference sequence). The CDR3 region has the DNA TGTGCCAGCAGTTTGTCCGGCCGAATCACAGATACGCAGTATTTT. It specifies CASSLSGRITDTQYF.

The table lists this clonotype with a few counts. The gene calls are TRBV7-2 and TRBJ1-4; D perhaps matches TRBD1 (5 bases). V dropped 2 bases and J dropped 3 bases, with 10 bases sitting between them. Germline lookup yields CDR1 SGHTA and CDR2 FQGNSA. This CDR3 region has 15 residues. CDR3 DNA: TGTGCCAGCAGCTTAAACAGGATTTCTAATGAAAAACTGTTTTTT. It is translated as CASSLNRISNEKLFF.